One sample yielded the 7 T cell receptor beta chains listed below, sequenced in a study of identical twins. In TCRdb, the 5' RACE reads were re-called with MiXCR into one record per CDR3 protein. The sample has 570,000 or so distinct CDR3 sequences, approximately 10% seen once. These data were likewise used in another study, on yellow fever vaccine responses in identical twins.

Sequenced input: PBMCs. These receptors were obtained from a woman aged 18 to 35 in good health.

This clonotype has ten or more counts. The gene calls are TRBV4-3 and TRBJ2-7; D call uncertain. Trimming stripped 0 bases from V and 0 bases from J, with 9 bases between. The CDR3 is made up of 15 amino acids. Germline CDR1 reads LGHNA; CDR2 reads YSLEER. The CDR3 sequence: CASSQERESSYEQYF. Here the CDR3 DNA reads TGCGCCAGCAGCCAAGAGCGCGAAAGCTCCTACGAGCAGTACTTC.

In its sample, this clonotype was seen a few times. The chain is built from TRBV6-1 and TRBJ2-1; 10 positions match TRBD1. The germline V gene encodes CDR1 MNHNS and CDR2 SASEGT. Unmatched junction bases numbered 6, after V lost 6 bases and J lost 1 base. The CDR3 runs to 16 residues. The CDR3, as DNA: TGTGCCAGCAGGACTGCGGGACAGGGGTCCTACAATGAGCAGTTCTTC. It yields the protein CASRTAGQGSYNEQFF.

This clonotype was found a few times. The chain combines TRBV7-9 with TRBJ2-1; D remains unclear. CDR3 length: 16 amino acids. V was pared by 5 bases and J by 4 bases, with 18 bases between. Germline assignment: CDR1 SEHNR and CDR2 FQNEAQ (reference sequence). The CDR3 is CASSPLHGENYNEQFF. The CDR3 DNA sequence: TGTGCCAGCAGCCCCCTGCACGGAGAAAATTACAATGAGCAGTTCTTC.

Ten or more counts support this clonotype. V is TRBV11-2 and J is TRBJ2-3; 11 bases are a match to TRBD2. The germline V gene encodes CDR1 SGHAT and CDR2 FQNNGV. This CDR3 has 15 amino acids. V trimming: 4 bases; J trimming: 7 bases; junction bases outside the gene matches: 7. CDR3 loop: CASSSSSGGHYTQYF. For the CDR3, the DNA is TGTGCCAGCAGCTCGTCTAGCGGGGGGCACTATACGCAGTATTTT. The full variable domain, its missing parts supplied by reference TRBV11-2 and TRBJ2-3, is EAGVAQSPRYKIIEKRQSVAFWCNPISGHATLYWYQQILGQGPKLLIQFQNNGVVDDSQLPKDRFSAERLKGVDSTLKIQPAKLEDSAVYLCASSSSSGGHYTQYFGPGTRLTVL.

This clonotype was seen a handful of times. This chain uses TRBV10-1 with TRBJ2-2, with unresolved D. The CDR3 is made up of 14 amino acids. Trimming removed 4 bases from V and 4 bases from J, with 10 bases in between. Germline V gene data show CDR1 as WNHNN and CDR2 as SYGVQD (reference sequence). This CDR3 reads CASSVTDPTGELFF. In DNA, the CDR3 is TGCGCCAGCAGTGTTACAGATCCCACCGGGGAGCTGTTTTTT.

Comment on this clonotype: Being one base from a much bigger clone, this may be a read error. No conserved phenylalanine or tryptophan ends this CDR3, so it is likely a read error. The CDR3 DNA is TGTGCCAGCAGCCAAGTAGCGGGGCAATACAATGAGCAGTTCCTC. Its translation: CASSQVAGQYNEQFL. This chain joins TRBV3-1 and TRBJ2-1; 8 bases match TRBD2. With V trimmed by 1 base and J by 4 bases, 3 bases remained unmatched. Per germline, CDR1 LGHDT and CDR2 YNNKEL (reference sequence). This CDR3 has 15 amino acids.

This clonotype was recorded many times. V gene TRBV12-3 or TRBV12-4 combines with J gene TRBJ1-5; D possibly corresponds to TRBD1 (6 bases). V lost 3 bases and J 6 bases, leaving 15 bases between the germline ends. The CDR3 is 15 amino acids. CDR3 sequence reads: CASSFMLGATQPQHF. For the CDR3, the DNA is TGTGCCAGCAGTTTTATGTTGGGGGCCACTCAGCCCCAGCATTTT.